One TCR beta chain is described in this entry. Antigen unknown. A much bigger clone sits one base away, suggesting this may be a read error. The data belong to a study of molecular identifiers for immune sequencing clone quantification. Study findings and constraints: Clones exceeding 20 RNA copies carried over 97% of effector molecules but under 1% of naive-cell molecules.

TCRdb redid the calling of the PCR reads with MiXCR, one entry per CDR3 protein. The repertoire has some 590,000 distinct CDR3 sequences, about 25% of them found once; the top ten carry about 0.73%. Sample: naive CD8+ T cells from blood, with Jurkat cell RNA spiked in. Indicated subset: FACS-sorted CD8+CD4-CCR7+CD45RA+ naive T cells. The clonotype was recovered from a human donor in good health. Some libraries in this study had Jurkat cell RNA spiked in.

The CDR3 loop reads CASSLFVGPTDTQYF. CDR3 DNA sequence: TGTGCCAGCAGTTTATTTGTCGGGCCCACAGATACGCAGTATTTT. The chain joins TRBV27 to TRBJ2-3; D is ambiguous. This CDR3 spans 15 amino acids. With 1 base removed from V and 2 bases from J, the gap between germline ends came to 10 bases. CDR1 is MNHEY and CDR2 is SMNVEV in the germline V gene (reference sequence).